The entry that follows covers one TCR beta chain sequence. Antigen specificity is unknown. This specimen belongs to a study of shared clonotypes between healthy human individuals. As for the study in general: Plates per donor: three CD4 naive, three CD4 memory, two CD8 naive, one CD8 memory.

General study results and limits: Sharing across four donors was highest in naive CD4 (around 5%) and lowest in memory CD8 (about 0.4%). Estimated richness was generally greater in naive than memory subsets.

Several immunoSEQ plates received, in even portions, the genomic DNA of each subset. Method: immunoSEQ multiplex PCR; TCRdb's copy keeps in-frame clones and lacks some. The table lists 2 million to 2.5 million clones, 80% to 95% of them singletons. The germline V gene has CDR1 MNHEY and CDR2 SMNVEV (reference sequence). This CDR3 is built from 16 residues. V lost 3 bases and J lost 4, with 18 bases in between. The receptor comes from a man aged 18 to 30 in good health. Some clones in this sample may be carry-over from other donors' samples. Sample: naive CD4+ T cells from PBMCs. Subset specified: CD45RA+ positively selected. The chain links TRBV27 to TRBJ1-2; D ambiguous. CDR3 DNA: TGTGCCAGCAGTTTCGCCTCCCGGGTGGGGAGCTATGGCTACACCTTC. It translates to CASSFASRVGSYGYTF.